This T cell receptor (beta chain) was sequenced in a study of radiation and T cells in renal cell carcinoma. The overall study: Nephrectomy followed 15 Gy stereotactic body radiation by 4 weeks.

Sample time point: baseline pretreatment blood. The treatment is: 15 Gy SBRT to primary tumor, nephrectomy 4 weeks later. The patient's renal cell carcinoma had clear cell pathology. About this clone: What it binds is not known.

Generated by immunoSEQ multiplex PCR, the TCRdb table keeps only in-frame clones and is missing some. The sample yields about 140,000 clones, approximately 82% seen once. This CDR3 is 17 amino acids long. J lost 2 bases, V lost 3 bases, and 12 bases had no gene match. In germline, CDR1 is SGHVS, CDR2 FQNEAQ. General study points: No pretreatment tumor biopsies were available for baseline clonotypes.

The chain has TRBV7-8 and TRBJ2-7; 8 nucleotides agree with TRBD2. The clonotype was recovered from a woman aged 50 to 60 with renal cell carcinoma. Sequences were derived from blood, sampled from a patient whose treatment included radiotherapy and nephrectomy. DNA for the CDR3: TGTGCCAGCAGCTTCCCCTCTGTTAGTAGCGGGACCTACGAGCAGTACTTC. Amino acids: CASSFPSVSSGTYEQYF.